The source of this T cell receptor (beta chain) is a study of T cell clusters in autoimmune cytopenias. Study outcomes and limitations: The cluster-lack signature was not seen for secondary cytopenia versus chronic lymphocytic leukemia. TRB repertoire shifts in secondary cytopenia and chronic lymphocytic leukemia mostly reflected lymphoma, not autoimmunity.

CDR1 and CDR2 from the germline V gene are KGHDR and SFDVKD. The CDR3 sequence is 14 residues long. Multiplex touch-down PCR amplified TRB using TRB-A and TRB-B pools in one tube. Using the multiplex PCR reads, TCRdb records one entry per CDR3 protein without DNA. The sample has about 7,200 distinct CDR3 sequences. Regarding this clonotype: Its antigen is as yet unknown.

Some 38,000 genome equivalents of blood DNA were amplified for TRB. The same sample was also used in a study of T cell repertoires in aging, cancer and after chemotherapy. As that report states: The full dataset contained several million TCR reads.

V usage is TRBV24-1 and J usage is TRBJ2-4; the D call of TRBD2 rests on TCRdb alone, since no DNA is present to check it. Sequencing was carried out using peripheral blood. The sequence derives from a human donor in good health. Here the CDR3 reads CATFEGPTWDIQYF.